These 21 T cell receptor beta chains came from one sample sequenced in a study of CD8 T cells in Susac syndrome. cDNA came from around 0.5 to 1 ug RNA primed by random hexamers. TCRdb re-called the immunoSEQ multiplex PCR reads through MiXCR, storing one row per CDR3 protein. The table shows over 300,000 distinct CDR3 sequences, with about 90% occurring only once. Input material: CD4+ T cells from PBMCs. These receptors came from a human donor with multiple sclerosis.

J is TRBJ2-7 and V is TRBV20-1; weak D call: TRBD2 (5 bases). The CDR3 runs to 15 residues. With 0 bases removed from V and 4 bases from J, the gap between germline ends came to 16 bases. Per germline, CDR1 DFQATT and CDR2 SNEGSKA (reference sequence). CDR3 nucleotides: TGCAGTGCTAGAGATAAGGGAGTACAGCCATACGAGCAGTACTTC. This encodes CSARDKGVQPYEQYF.

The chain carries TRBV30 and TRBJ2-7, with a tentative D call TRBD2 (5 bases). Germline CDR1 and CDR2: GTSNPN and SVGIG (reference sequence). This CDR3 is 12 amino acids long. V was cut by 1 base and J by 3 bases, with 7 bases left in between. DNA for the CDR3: TGTGCCTGGAGTGAGAGGGACTACGAGCAGTACTTC. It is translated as CAWSERDYEQYF.

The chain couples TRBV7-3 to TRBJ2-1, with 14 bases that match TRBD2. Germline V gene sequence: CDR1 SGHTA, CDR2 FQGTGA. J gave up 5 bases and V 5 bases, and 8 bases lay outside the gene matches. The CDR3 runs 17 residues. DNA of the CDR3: TGTGCCAGCAGCGTACCGGGACTAGCGGGAGTCGACAATGAGCAGTTCTTC. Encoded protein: CASSVPGLAGVDNEQFF. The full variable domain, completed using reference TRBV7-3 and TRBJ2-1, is GAGVSQTPSNKVTEKGKYVELRCDPISGHTALYWYRQSLGQGPEFLIYFQGTGAADDSGLPNDRFFAVRPEGSVSTLKIQRTERGDSAVYLCASSVPGLAGVDNEQFFGPGTRLTVL.

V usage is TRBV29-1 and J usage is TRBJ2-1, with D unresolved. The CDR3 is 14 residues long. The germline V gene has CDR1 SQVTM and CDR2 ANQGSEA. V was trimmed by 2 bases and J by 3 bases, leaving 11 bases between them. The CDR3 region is CSVESPSFYNEQFF. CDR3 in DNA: TGCAGCGTTGAATCCCCCTCCTTCTACAATGAGCAGTTCTTC.

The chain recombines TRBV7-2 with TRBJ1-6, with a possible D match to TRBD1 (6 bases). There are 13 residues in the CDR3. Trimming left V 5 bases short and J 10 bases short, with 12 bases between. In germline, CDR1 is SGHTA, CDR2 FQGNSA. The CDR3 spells CASSRTVFSPLHF. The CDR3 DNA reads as TGTGCCAGCAGCCGGACAGTTTTCTCACCCCTCCACTTT. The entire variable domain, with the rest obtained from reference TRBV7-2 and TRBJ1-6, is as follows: GAGVSQSPSNKVTEKGKDVELRCDPISGHTALYWYRQSLGQGLEFLIYFQGNSAPDKSGLPSDRFSAERTGGSVSTLTIQRTQQEDSAVYLCASSRTVFSPLHFGNGTRLTVT.

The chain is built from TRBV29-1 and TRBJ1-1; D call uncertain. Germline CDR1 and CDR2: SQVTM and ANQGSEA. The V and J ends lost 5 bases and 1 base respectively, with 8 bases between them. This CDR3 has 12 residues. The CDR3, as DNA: TGCAGCGTTTCTGGAACGAACACTGAAGCTTTCTTT. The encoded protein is CSVSGTNTEAFF.

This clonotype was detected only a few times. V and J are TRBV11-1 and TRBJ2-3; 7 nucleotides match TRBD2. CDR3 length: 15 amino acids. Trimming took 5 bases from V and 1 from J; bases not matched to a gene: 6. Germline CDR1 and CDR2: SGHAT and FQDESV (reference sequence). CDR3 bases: TGTGCCAGCAGCGGGGACGCGGGAGGCACAGATACGCAGTATTTT. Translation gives CASSGDAGGTDTQYF.

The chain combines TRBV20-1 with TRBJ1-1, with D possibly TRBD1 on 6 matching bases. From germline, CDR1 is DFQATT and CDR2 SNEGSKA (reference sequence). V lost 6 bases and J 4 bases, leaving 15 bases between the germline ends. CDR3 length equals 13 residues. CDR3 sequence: CSAWPGGPTEAFF. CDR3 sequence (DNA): TGCAGTGCCTGGCCGGGGGGGCCCACTGAAGCTTTCTTT.

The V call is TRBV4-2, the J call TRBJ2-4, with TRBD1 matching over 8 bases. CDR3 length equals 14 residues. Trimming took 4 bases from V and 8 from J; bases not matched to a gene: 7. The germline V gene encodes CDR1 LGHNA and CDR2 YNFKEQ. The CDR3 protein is CASSRGTGGDIQYF. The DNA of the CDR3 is TGTGCCAGCAGCCGCGGGACAGGAGGGGACATTCAGTACTTC.

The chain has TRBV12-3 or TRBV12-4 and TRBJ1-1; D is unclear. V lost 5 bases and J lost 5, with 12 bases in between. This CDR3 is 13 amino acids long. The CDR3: CASSGYAKTEAFF. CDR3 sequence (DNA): TGTGCCAGCAGTGGGTATGCCAAGACTGAAGCTTTCTTT.

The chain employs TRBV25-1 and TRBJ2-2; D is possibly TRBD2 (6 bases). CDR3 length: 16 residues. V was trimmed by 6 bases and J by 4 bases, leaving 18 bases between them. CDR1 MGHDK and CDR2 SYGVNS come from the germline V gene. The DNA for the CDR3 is TGTGCCAGCAGCCCGGGACTCCGAAGACGCACCGGGGAGCTGTTTTTT. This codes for CASSPGLRRRTGELFF.

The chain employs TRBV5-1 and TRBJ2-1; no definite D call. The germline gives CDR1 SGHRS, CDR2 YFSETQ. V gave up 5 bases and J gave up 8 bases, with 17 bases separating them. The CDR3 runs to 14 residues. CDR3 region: CASRGLGVGDEQFF. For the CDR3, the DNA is TGCGCCAGCAGAGGTCTAGGAGTGGGCGATGAGCAGTTCTTC.

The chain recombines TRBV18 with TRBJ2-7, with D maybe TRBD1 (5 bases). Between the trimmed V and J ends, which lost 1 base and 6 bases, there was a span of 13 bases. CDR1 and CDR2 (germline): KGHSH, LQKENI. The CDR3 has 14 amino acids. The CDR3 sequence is CASSPLPRAGEQYF. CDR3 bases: TGTGCCAGCTCACCACTACCCAGGGCTGGCGAGCAGTACTTC.

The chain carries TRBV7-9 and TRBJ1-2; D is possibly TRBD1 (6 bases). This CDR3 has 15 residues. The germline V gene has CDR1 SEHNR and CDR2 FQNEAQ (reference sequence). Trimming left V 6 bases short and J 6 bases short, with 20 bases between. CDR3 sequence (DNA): TGTGCCAGCAGTTACACGACCGGGGGCGCGAATGGCTACACCTTC. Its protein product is CASSYTTGGANGYTF.

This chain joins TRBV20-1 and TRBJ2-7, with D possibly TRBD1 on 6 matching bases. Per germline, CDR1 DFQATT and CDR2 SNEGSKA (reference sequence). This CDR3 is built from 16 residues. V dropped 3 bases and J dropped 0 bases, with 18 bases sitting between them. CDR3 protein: CSASQRGTSSSYEQYF. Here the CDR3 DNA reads TGCAGTGCTAGCCAAAGGGGGACATCGAGCTCCTACGAGCAGTACTTC.

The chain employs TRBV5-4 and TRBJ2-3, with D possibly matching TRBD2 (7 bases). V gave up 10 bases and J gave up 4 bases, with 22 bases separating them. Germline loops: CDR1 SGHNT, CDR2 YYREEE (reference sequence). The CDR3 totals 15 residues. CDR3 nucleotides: TGTGCCTACAATTTGAAGGGGGGGCCCGCAGATACGCAGTATTTT. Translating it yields CAYNLKGGPADTQYF. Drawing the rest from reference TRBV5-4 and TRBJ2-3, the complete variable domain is ETGVTQSPTHLIKTRGQQVTLRCSSQSGHNTVSWYQQALGQGPQFIFQYYREEENGRGNFPPRFSGLQFPNYSSELNVNALELDDSALYLCAYNLKGGPADTQYFGPGTRLTVL.

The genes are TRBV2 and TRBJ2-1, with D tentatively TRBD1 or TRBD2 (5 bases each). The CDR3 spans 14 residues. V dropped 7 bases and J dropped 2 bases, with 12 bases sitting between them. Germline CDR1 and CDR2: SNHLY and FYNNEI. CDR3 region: CASNEGSAYNEQFF. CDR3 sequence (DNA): TGTGCCAGCAATGAGGGGTCCGCCTACAATGAGCAGTTCTTC.

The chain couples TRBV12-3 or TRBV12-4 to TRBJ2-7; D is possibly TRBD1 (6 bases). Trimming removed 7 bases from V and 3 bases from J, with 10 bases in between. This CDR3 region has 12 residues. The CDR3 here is CASTGVGYEQYF. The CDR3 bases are TGTGCCAGCACAGGGGTGGGCTACGAGCAGTACTTC.

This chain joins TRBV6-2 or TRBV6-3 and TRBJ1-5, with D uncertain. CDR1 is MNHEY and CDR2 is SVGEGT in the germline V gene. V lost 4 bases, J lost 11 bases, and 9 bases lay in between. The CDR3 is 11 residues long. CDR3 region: CASSLDGTQHF. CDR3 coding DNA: TGTGCCAGCAGTTTAGACGGAACCCAGCATTTT.

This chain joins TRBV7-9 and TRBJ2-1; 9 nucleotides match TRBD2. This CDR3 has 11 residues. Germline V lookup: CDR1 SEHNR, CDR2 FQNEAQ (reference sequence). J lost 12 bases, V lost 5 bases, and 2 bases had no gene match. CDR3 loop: CASSLSGRQFF. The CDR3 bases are TGTGCCAGCAGCCTTAGCGGGAGGCAGTTCTTC.

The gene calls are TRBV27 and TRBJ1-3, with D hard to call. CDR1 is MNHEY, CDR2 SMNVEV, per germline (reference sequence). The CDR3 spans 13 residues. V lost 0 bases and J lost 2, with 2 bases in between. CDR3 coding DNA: TGTGCCAGCAGTTTATCCGCTGGAAACACCATATATTTT. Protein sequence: CASSLSAGNTIYF.